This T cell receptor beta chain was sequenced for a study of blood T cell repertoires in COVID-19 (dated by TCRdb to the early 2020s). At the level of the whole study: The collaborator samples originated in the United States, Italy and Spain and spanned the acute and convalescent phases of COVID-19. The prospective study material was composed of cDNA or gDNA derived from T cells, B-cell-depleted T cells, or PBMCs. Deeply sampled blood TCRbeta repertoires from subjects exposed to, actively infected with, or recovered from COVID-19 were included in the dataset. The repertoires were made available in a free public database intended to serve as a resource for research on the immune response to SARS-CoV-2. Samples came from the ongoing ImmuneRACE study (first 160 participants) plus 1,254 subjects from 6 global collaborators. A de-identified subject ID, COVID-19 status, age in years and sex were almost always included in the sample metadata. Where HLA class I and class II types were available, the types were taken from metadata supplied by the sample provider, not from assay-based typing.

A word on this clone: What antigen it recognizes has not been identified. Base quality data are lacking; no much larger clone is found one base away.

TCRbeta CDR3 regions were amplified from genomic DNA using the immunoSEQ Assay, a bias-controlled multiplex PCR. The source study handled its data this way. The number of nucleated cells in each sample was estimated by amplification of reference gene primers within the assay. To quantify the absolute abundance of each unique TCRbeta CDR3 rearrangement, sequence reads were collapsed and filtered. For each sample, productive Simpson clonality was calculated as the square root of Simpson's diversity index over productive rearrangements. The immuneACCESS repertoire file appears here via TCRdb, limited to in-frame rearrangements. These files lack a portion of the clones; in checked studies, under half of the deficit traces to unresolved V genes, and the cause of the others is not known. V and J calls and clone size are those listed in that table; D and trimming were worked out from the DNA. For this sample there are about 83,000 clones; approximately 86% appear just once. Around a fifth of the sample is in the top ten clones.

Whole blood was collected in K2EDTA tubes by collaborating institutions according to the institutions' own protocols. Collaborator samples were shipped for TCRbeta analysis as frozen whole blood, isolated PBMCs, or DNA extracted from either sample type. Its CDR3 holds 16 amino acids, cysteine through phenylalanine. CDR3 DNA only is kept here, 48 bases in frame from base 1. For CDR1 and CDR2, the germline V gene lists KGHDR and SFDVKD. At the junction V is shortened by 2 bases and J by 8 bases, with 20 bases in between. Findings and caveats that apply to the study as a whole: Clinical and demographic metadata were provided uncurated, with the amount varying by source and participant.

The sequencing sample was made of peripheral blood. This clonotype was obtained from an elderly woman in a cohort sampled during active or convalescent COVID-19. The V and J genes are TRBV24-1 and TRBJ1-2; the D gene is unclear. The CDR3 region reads CATSDSRTQYLSGYTF. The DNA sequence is TGTGCCACCAGTGATTCACGGACTCAATACTTATCGGGCTACACCTTC.